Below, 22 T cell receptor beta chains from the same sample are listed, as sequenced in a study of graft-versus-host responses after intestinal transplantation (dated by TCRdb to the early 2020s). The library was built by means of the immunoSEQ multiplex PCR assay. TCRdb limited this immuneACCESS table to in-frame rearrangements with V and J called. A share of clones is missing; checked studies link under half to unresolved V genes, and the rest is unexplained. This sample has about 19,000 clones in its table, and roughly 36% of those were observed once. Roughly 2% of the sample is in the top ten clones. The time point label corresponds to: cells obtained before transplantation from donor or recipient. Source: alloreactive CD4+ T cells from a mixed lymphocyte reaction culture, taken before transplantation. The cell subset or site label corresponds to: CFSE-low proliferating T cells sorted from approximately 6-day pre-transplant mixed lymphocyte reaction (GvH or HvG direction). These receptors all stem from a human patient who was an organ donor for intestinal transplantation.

The CDR3 reads CASSLGRTGANTEAFF. In DNA, the CDR3 is TGCGCCAGCAGCTTGGGAAGAACAGGGGCGAACACTGAAGCTTTCTTT. The rearrangement joins TRBV5-1 to TRBJ1-1, with TRBD1 matching over 7 bases. This CDR3 is 16 amino acids long. Germline V CDR1 and CDR2: SGHRS, YFSETQ. V was pared by 0 bases and J by 1 base, with 6 bases of the junction left unmatched.

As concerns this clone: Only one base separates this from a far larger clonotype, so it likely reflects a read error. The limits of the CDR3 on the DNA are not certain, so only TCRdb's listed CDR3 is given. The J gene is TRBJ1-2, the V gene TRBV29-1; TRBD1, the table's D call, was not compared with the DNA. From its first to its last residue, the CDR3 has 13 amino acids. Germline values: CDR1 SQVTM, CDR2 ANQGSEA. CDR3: CSVAEGADYGFTF.

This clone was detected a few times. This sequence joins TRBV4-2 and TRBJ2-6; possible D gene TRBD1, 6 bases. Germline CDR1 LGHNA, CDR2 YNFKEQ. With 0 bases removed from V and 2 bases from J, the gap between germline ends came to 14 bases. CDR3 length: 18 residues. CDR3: CASSQDGQRGTGANVLTF. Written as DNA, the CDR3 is TGTGCCAGCAGCCAAGATGGTCAGAGGGGGACTGGGGCCAACGTCCTGACTTTC.

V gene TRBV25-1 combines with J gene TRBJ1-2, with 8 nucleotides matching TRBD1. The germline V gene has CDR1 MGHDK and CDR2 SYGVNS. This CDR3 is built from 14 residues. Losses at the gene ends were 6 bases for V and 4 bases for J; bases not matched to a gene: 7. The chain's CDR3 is CASSDRGQAYGYTF. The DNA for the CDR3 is TGTGCCAGCAGCGACAGGGGCCAAGCCTATGGCTACACCTTC.

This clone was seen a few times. The CDR3 bases are TGTGCCAGCAGCGTCCACCCGGGACAAATCACAGATACGCAGTATTTT. This encodes CASSVHPGQITDTQYF. This chain joins TRBV9 and TRBJ2-3, with D tentatively TRBD1 (6 bases). Looked up from germline, CDR1 is SGDLS and CDR2 is YYNGEE. CDR3 size: 16 residues. V was pared by 2 bases and J by 2 bases, with 15 bases between. The full variable domain, its missing parts supplied by reference TRBV9 and TRBJ2-3, is DSGVTQTPKHLITATGQRVTLRCSPRSGDLSVYWYQQSLDQGLQFLIQYYNGEERAKGNILERFSAQQFPDLHSELNLSSLELGDSALYFCASSVHPGQITDTQYFGPGTRLTVL.

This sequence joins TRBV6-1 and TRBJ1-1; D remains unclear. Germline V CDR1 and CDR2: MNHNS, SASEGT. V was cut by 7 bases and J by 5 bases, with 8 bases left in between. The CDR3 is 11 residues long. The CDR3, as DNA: TGTGCCAGCAAGGAGGGAACTGAAGCTTTCTTT. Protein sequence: CASKEGTEAFF.

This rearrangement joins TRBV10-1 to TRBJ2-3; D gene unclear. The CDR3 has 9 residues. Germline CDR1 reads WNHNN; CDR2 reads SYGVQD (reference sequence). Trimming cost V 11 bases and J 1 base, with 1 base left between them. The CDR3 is CACTDTQYF. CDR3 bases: TGCGCCTGCACAGATACGCAGTATTTT.

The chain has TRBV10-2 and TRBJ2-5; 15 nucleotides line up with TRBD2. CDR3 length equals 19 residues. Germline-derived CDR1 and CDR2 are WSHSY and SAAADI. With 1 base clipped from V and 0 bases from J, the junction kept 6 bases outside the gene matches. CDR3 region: CASSEWGLAGGKYQETQYF. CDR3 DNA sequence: TGCGCCAGCAGTGAGTGGGGACTAGCGGGAGGCAAGTACCAAGAGACCCAGTACTTC.

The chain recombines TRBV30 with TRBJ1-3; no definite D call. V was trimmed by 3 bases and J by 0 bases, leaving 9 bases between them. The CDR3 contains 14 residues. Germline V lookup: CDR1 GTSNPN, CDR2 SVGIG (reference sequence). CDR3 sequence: CAWRSWDSGNTIYF. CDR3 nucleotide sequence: TGTGCCTGGAGAAGCTGGGACTCTGGAAACACCATATATTTT. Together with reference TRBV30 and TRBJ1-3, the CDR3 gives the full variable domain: SQTIHQWPATLVQPVGSPLSLECTVEGTSNPNLYWYRQAAGRGLQLLFYSVGIGQISSEVPQNLSASRPQDRQFILSSKKLLLSDSGFYLCAWRSWDSGNTIYFGEGSWLTVV.

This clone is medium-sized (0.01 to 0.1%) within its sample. This CDR3 reads CASSLDGGTAEAFF. The CDR3, as DNA: TGTGCCAGCAGTCTCGACGGAGGAACGGCTGAAGCTTTCTTT. The chain links TRBV6-1 to TRBJ1-1; D unresolved. This CDR3 has 14 amino acids. The V end lost 5 bases, the J end lost 6 bases, and 16 bases lay between the germline ends. Germline CDR1 MNHNS, CDR2 SASEGT.

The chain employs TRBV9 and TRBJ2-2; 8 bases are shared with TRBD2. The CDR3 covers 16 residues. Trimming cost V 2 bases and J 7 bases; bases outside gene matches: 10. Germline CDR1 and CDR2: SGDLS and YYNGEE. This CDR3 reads CASSVRADAGGGELFF. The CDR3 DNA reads TGTGCCAGCAGCGTCCGAGCGGACGCGGGGGGCGGGGAGCTGTTTTTT.

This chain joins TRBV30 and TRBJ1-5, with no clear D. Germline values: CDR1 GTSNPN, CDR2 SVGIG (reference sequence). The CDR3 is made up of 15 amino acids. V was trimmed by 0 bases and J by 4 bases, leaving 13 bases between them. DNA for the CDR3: TGTGCCTGGAGTGTACGAGGGAGGGAGAATCAGCCCCAGCATTTT. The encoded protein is CAWSVRGRENQPQHF.

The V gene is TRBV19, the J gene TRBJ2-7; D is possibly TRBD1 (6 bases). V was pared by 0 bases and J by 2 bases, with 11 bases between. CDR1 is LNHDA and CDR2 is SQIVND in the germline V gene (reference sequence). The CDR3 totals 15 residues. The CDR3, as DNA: TGTGCCAGTAGTATAGATTCCAGGGGTACCTACGAGCAGTACTTC. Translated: CASSIDSRGTYEQYF.

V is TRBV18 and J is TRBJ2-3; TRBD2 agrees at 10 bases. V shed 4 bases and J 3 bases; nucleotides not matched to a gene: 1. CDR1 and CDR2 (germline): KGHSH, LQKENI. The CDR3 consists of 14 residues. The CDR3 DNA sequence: TGTGCCAGCTCACGGACTAGCGGAACAGATACGCAGTATTTT. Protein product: CASSRTSGTDTQYF.

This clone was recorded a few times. The CDR3 sequence is CASSEQGPYGYTF. In DNA form, the CDR3 reads TGTGCCAGCAGTGAGCAGGGTCCCTATGGCTACACCTTC. The chain combines TRBV6-5 with TRBJ1-2; maybe TRBD1 (5 bases). V was trimmed by 5 bases and J by 4 bases, leaving 11 bases between them. The V gene's germline CDR1 is MNHEY and CDR2 SVGAGI. The CDR3 consists of 13 residues.

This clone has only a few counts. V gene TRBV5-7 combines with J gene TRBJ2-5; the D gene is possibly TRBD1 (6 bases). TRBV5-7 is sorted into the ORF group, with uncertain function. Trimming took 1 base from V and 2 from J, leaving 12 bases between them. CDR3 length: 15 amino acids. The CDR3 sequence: CASSLFWGQQETQYF. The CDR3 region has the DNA TGTGCCAGCAGCTTGTTCTGGGGACAACAAGAGACCCAGTACTTC.

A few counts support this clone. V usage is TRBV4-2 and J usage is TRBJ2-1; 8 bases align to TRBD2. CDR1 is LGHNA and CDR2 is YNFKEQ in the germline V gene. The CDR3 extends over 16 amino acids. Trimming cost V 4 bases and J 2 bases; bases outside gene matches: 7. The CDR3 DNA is TGTGCCAGCAGCCGCTCGGGTAGCGGGACCTACAATGAGCAGTTCTTC. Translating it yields CASSRSGSGTYNEQFF.

In nucleotides, the CDR3 is TGTGCCAGTAGTATAGGAGAGGCAGACTATGGCTACACCTTC. It yields the protein CASSIGEADYGYTF. V and J are TRBV19 and TRBJ1-2; no clear D. Germline CDR1 LNHDA, CDR2 SQIVND (reference sequence). The CDR3 consists of 14 residues. The V gene lost 1 base and the J gene lost 3 bases, with 9 bases spanning the gap.

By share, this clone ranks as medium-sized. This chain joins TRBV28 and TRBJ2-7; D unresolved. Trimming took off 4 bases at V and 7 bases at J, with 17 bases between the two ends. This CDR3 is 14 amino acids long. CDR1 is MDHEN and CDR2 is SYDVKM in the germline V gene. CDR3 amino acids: CASSSPGSVREQYF. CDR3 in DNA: TGTGCCAGCAGTTCTCCCGGATCCGTCAGGGAGCAGTACTTC.

For the CDR3, the DNA is TGCGCCAGCAGCTTCCGCTCGCATCCGGGCTCCACAGATACGCAGTATTTT. Its protein is CASSFRSHPGSTDTQYF. V gene TRBV5-1 combines with J gene TRBJ2-3; unclear D gene. V shed 2 bases and J shed 2 bases, with 18 bases lying between them. CDR1 is SGHRS, CDR2 YFSETQ, per germline. The CDR3 is 17 residues long. The whole variable domain, remainder taken from reference TRBV5-1 and TRBJ2-3, is KAGVTQTPRYLIKTRGQQVTLSCSPISGHRSVSWYQQTPGQGLQFLFEYFSETQRNKGNFPGRFSGRQFSNSRSEMNVSTLELGDSALYLCASSFRSHPGSTDTQYFGPGTRLTVL.

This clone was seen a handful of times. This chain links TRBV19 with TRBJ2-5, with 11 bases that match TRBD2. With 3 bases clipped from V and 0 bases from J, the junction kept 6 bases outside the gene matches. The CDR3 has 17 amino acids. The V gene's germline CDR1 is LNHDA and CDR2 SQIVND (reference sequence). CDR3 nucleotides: TGTGCCAGTAGTATTCTGAGTAGCGGGGGGGACCAAGAGACCCAGTACTTC. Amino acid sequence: CASSILSSGGDQETQYF.

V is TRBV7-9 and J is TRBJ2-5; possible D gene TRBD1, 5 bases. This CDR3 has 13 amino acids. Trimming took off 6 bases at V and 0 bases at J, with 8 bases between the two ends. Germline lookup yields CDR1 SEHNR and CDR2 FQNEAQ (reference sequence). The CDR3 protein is CASSRQNQETQYF. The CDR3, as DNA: TGTGCCAGCAGTAGACAGAACCAAGAGACCCAGTACTTC.